The clone carrying this T cell receptor (beta chain) was detected a few times. Its antigen remains unknown. This sample is part of a study of CD8 T cells in ankylosing spondylitis. Study-level findings and limits: Reportedly, matched ankylosing spondylitis synovial fluid was significantly enriched for disease-linked clones. A TCR beta motif made of 7 to 9 highly homologous variants seemed typical of ankylosing spondylitis blood.

Each CDR3 protein is one row after TCRdb ran MiXCR on the 5' RACE reads. The repertoire holds some 220,000 distinct CDR3 sequences, with roughly 8% as singletons. CDR3 length equals 14 residues. Germline V gene data show CDR1 as SGHTA and CDR2 as FQGNSA. The V gene end was trimmed by 7 bases and the J gene end by 3 bases; junction bases not matched to a gene: 5. The sequenced sample consisted of blood, either unsorted or a sorted T cell fraction (not recorded which). The chain combines TRBV7-2 with TRBJ2-7, with TRBD1 identical over 11 bases. The sequence derives from a female donor with ankylosing spondylitis or in good health (not recorded which). In DNA form, the CDR3 reads TGTGCCAGCACCCGGACAGGGGGCCGCTACGAGCAGTACTTC. Its translation is CASTRTGGRYEQYF.